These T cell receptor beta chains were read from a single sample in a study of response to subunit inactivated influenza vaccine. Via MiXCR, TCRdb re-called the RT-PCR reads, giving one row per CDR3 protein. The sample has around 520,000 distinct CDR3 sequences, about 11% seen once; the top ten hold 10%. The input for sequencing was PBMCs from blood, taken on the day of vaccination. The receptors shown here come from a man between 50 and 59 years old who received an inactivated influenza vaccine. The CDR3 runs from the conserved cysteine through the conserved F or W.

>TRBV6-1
CASREGNMNTEAFF
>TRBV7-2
CASSPRLVGGSGETQYF
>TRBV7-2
CASSPTEPRGTQYF
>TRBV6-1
CASSSGRAHYEQYF
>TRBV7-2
CASSLAQRGGQNIQYF
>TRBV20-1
CSAPRSSYNEQFF
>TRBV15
CATRASGSTDTQYF
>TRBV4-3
CASSQDGAGTGISYEQYF
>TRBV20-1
CSVPVSGNTIYF
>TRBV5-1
CASSLEVTGTYEQYF
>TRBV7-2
CASSLPGFEDYEQYF
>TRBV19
CASSMKAVPPNTQYF
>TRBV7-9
CASSLVGQLNTEAFF
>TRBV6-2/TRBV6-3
CASTGAPNVLTF
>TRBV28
CASSLFGGAYEQYF
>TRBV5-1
CASSAQGSVTEAFF
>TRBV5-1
CASSLAGSVGTGELFF
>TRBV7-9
CASSLAGLAGGETQYF
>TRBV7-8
CASSLERGYNEQFF
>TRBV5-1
CASSLWGGSQETQYF
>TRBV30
CAWSRSTSPGELFF
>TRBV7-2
CASSLGAGFSWEKLFF
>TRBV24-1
CATSPGGTPGANVLTF
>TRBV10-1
CASSESRGNNEQFF
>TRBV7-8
CASSIFSVVVPDTQYF
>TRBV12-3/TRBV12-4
CASTFGYEQFF
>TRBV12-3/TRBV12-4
CASSPQGGINTGELFF